This TCR beta chain was found in a study of OX40 agonist ivuxolimab in advanced cancers. On the study more broadly: Participants averaged approximately 60 years of age (range about 23 to 80) and were less than 85% male.

Trimming removed 5 bases from V and 5 bases from J; junction bases left unmatched: 4. CDR1 and CDR2 from the germline V gene are SNHLY and FYNNEI. CDR3 length equals 14 residues. Some clones are missing from TCRdb's copy, which holds only in-frame ones; the method was immunoSEQ multiplex PCR. Among around 35,000 clones, 65% to 90% were seen once, and the ten largest hold about 1.3%. This clonotype was sampled from an adult with an advanced solid tumor such as melanoma, head and neck, liver or kidney cancer. The chain joins TRBV2 to TRBJ2-5; 11 positions match TRBD1. This specimen consisted of CD4+ or CD8+ T cells sorted from blood, obtained in a trial of the OX40 agonist ivuxolimab. The DNA for the CDR3 is TGTGCCAGCAGTTGGGACAGGGGGTGGGAGACCCAGTACTTC. Translated, it gives CASSWDRGWETQYF.